This entry concerns a single TCR beta chain. This sample is drawn from a study of T cells in tumors after PD-1 blockade. The CDR3 totals 14 residues. V lost 4 bases, J lost 4 bases, and 10 bases lay in between. CDR1 and CDR2 (germline): WNHNN, SYGVQD (reference sequence). Clones were read by immunoSEQ multiplex PCR, and TCRdb kept only the in-frame ones, dropping some. The table has around 34,000 clones, around 73% seen once; the top ten hold approximately 40%. The material was PBMCs, obtained after anti-PD-1 treatment. The rearrangement joins TRBV10-1 to TRBJ2-2; D might be TRBD1 (6 bases). The clonotype comes from a human donor with basal cell carcinoma. The CDR3 coding sequence is TGCGCCAGCAGTGGGCAACAGGGCACCGGGGAGCTGTTTTTT. Protein sequence: CASSGQQGTGELFF.